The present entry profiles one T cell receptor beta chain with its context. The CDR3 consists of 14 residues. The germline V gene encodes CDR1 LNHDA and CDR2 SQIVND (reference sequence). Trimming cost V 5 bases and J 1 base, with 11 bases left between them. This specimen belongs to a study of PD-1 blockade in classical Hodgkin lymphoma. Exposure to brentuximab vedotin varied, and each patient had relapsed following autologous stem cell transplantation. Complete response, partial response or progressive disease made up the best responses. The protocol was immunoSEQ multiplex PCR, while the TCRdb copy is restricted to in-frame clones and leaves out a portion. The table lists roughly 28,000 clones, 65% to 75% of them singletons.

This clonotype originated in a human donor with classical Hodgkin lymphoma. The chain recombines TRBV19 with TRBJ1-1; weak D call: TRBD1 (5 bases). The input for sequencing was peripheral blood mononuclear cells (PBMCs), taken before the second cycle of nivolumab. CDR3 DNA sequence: TGTGCCAGTAGTTTTCTCGGGACGAACACTGAAGCTTTCTTT. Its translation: CASSFLGTNTEAFF.